What follows are 20 T cell receptor beta chains derived from one specimen sequenced in a study of OX40 agonist ivuxolimab in advanced cancers. Sequencing used immunoSEQ multiplex PCR; TCRdb keeps in-frame clones, though not all of them. Seen here are about 45,000 clones, around 90% observed once, and the top ten hold about 20%. The material was CD4+ or CD8+ T cells sorted from blood, obtained in a trial of the OX40 agonist ivuxolimab. These receptors originate from an adult with an advanced solid tumor such as melanoma, head and neck, liver or kidney cancer.

The V call is TRBV11-2, the J call TRBJ2-1; D unresolved. V shed 1 base and J shed 9 bases, with 7 bases lying between them. The germline V gene has CDR1 SGHAT and CDR2 FQNNGV. CDR3 length: 12 residues. The CDR3 reads CASSLALPEQFF. In DNA form, the CDR3 reads TGTGCCAGCAGCTTAGCCCTCCCTGAGCAGTTCTTC. Supplemented by reference TRBV11-2 and TRBJ2-1, the full variable domain reads EAGVAQSPRYKIIEKRQSVAFWCNPISGHATLYWYQQILGQGPKLLIQFQNNGVVDDSQLPKDRFSAERLKGVDSTLKIQPAKLEDSAVYLCASSLALPEQFFGPGTRLTVL.

CDR3 in amino acids: CASSPGPFGETQYF. The CDR3 DNA reads as TGCGCCAGCAGCCCCGGACCTTTCGGTGAGACCCAGTACTTC. The genes are TRBV5-1 and TRBJ2-5; unclear D gene. CDR1 SGHRS and CDR2 YFSETQ come from the germline V gene. The CDR3 contains 14 residues. The V and J ends lost 4 bases and 5 bases respectively, with 15 bases between them.

The chain couples TRBV6-5 to TRBJ2-3, with 7 positions matching TRBD1. The germline CDR1 and CDR2 sequences are MNHEY and SVGAGI. This CDR3 is built from 14 residues. Unmatched junction bases numbered 7, after V lost 4 bases and J lost 6 bases. The CDR3 DNA reads TGTGCCAGCAGTTCCGGGACAGCCCCGGATACGCAGTATTTT. It specifies CASSSGTAPDTQYF.

The V gene is TRBV7-9, the J gene TRBJ1-1, with D perhaps TRBD1 (6 bases). The V gene lost 1 base and the J gene lost 1 base, with 10 bases spanning the gap. CDR1 and CDR2 (germline): SEHNR, FQNEAQ (reference sequence). The CDR3 contains 15 residues. The CDR3 sequence: CASSLGQGTNTEAFF. The CDR3 coding sequence is TGTGCCAGCAGCTTAGGTCAGGGGACGAACACTGAAGCTTTCTTT. The full variable domain, its missing parts supplied by reference TRBV7-9 and TRBJ1-1, is DTGVSQNPRHKITKRGQNVTFRCDPISEHNRLYWYRQTLGQGPEFLTYFQNEAQLEKSRLLSDRFSAERPKGSFSTLEIQRTEQGDSAMYLCASSLGQGTNTEAFFGQGTRLTVV.

The J gene is TRBJ1-2, the V gene TRBV4-1; 12 positions agree with TRBD1. CDR1 is MGHRA and CDR2 is YSYEKL in the germline V gene. Unmatched junction bases numbered 8, after V lost 3 bases and J lost 6 bases. The length of the CDR3 is 16 residues. CDR3 DNA: TGCGCCAGCAGCCAGGATTCCGGGACAGGGGGCGATGGCTACACCTTC. It encodes CASSQDSGTGGDGYTF.

The CDR3 DNA sequence: TGTGCCAGCAGCCTACGACAGAGCAATCAGCCCCAGCATTTT. This codes for CASSLRQSNQPQHF. The chain carries TRBV7-6 and TRBJ1-5, with D maybe TRBD1 (5 bases). The germline V gene encodes CDR1 SGHVS and CDR2 FNYEAQ. CDR3 size: 14 residues. Trimming left V 5 bases short and J 1 base short, with 9 bases between.

The J gene is TRBJ1-6, the V gene TRBV6-1; 10 bases fit TRBD1. Germline values: CDR1 MNHNS, CDR2 SASEGT. The CDR3 covers 17 residues. Unmatched junction bases numbered 7, after V lost 1 base and J lost 7 bases. Written as DNA, the CDR3 is TGTGCCAGCAGTGAAGGACCGACAGGGGGCGTCAATTCACCCCTCCACTTT. Translated, it gives CASSEGPTGGVNSPLHF.

The chain has TRBV11-2 and TRBJ2-1, with D perhaps being TRBD1 or TRBD2 (5 bases each). V was shortened by 5 bases and J by 0 bases, with 20 bases between the two germline ends. The CDR3 runs 18 residues. Germline lookup yields CDR1 SGHAT and CDR2 FQNNGV. The CDR3 region has the DNA TGTGCCAGCAGCATATACCGGGGACCCCCGAGCTCCTACAATGAGCAGTTCTTC. It yields the protein CASSIYRGPPSSYNEQFF.

V is TRBV27 and J is TRBJ1-5; D is perhaps TRBD1 (6 bases). This CDR3 is 14 amino acids long. Germline loops: CDR1 MNHEY, CDR2 SMNVEV (reference sequence). V lost 3 bases and J 4 bases, leaving 10 bases between the germline ends. CDR3: CASSFARGNQPQHF. CDR3 coding DNA: TGTGCCAGCAGTTTTGCAAGGGGGAATCAGCCCCAGCATTTT.

CDR3 sequence (DNA): TGTGCCAGCAGCCCCGGGACAGGCTCCTACGAGCAGTACTTC. Translating it yields CASSPGTGSYEQYF. The J gene is TRBJ2-7, the V gene TRBV5-5, with TRBD1 identical over 8 bases. Germline V gene sequence: CDR1 SGHKS, CDR2 YYEKEE (reference sequence). With 4 bases clipped from V and 0 bases from J, the junction kept 3 bases outside the gene matches. The CDR3 spans 14 residues.

The chain links TRBV5-1 to TRBJ2-3, with 7 bases aligning to TRBD1. CDR1 and CDR2 (germline): SGHRS, YFSETQ. The J segment lost 2 bases and the V segment lost 4 bases, leaving 10 bases of the junction unmatched. The CDR3 spans 16 residues. The CDR3 spells CASSDPTGTHTDTQYF. For the CDR3, the DNA is TGCGCCAGCAGCGACCCGACAGGGACACACACAGATACGCAGTATTTT. Variable domain in full (rest from reference TRBV5-1 and TRBJ2-3): KAGVTQTPRYLIKTRGQQVTLSCSPISGHRSVSWYQQTPGQGLQFLFEYFSETQRNKGNFPGRFSGRQFSNSRSEMNVSTLELGDSALYLCASSDPTGTHTDTQYFGPGTRLTVL.

The rearrangement links TRBV9 to TRBJ2-4, with TRBD2 identical over 8 bases. The CDR3 is 17 residues long. The V gene end was trimmed by 3 bases and the J gene end by 3 bases; junction bases not matched to a gene: 11. Per the germline V gene, CDR1 is SGDLS and CDR2 is YYNGEE. CDR3 in DNA: TGTGCCAGCAGCGCGACCGATACTAGCGGCTTCAAAAACATTCAGTACTTC. Translation: CASSATDTSGFKNIQYF.

The genes are TRBV28 and TRBJ2-7; 7 bases are a match to TRBD1. Trimming at V came to 6 bases and at J to 6 bases, leaving 11 bases not matched to a gene. The CDR3 is 14 amino acids. Germline values: CDR1 MDHEN, CDR2 SYDVKM. CDR3: CASRNTGTEGEQYF. Written as DNA, the CDR3 is TGTGCCAGCAGAAATACCGGGACAGAAGGCGAGCAGTACTTC.

V is TRBV23-1 and J is TRBJ2-2; 7 bases fit TRBD2. TRBV23-1 is known as an ORF, though its function is uncertain. V dropped 2 bases and J dropped 3; count of bases not matched to a gene: 0. The CDR3 consists of 14 residues. The CDR3 loop reads CASSQRGDTGELFF. Written as DNA, the CDR3 is TGCGCCAGCAGTCAACGGGGGGACACCGGGGAGCTGTTTTTT.

This chain uses TRBV28 with TRBJ1-6; 7 bases are shared with TRBD1. The CDR3 is 15 amino acids. Germline V gene data show CDR1 as MDHEN and CDR2 as SYDVKM. J lost 9 bases, V lost 3 bases, and 8 bases had no gene match. In DNA form, the CDR3 reads TGTGCCAGCAGTTTTGAGGGCAGGGGGACTTCACCCCTCCACTTT. Translation: CASSFEGRGTSPLHF. Full variable domain (missing parts from reference TRBV28 and TRBJ1-6): DVKVTQSSRYLVKRTGEKVFLECVQDMDHENMFWYRQDPGLGLRLIYFSYDVKMKEKGDIPEGYSVSREKKERFSLILESASTNQTSMYLCASSFEGRGTSPLHFGNGTRLTVT.

This clone was observed once. This chain connects TRBV19 to TRBJ2-7; no firm D call. The CDR3 covers 16 residues. Trimming shortened V by 1 base and J by 1 base, and 14 bases separated the two germline ends. Germline loops: CDR1 LNHDA, CDR2 SQIVND (reference sequence). In DNA form, the CDR3 reads TGTGCCAGTAGTATAGGCCCATCGACAAATTCCTACGAGCAGTACTTC. Its protein is CASSIGPSTNSYEQYF.

This chain joins TRBV2 and TRBJ1-1; D gene uncertain. The length of the CDR3 is 13 residues. From germline, CDR1 is SNHLY and CDR2 FYNNEI. The V end was cut by 6 bases, the J end by 4 bases, with 12 bases between. CDR3 nucleotides: TGTGCCAGCAGCCGGGTGGATGGCACTGAAGCTTTCTTT. It is translated as CASSRVDGTEAFF.

The chain joins TRBV28 to TRBJ1-2; TRBD1 agrees at 9 bases. This CDR3 region has 16 residues. Germline V gene data show CDR1 as MDHEN and CDR2 as SYDVKM. V dropped 7 bases and J dropped 6; count of bases not matched to a gene: 15. For the CDR3, the DNA is TGTGCCAGCACCGCCGGACCCGGGACAGGGAAGGATGGCTACACCTTC. It specifies CASTAGPGTGKDGYTF.

The chain uses TRBV30 and TRBJ2-1; D not certain. CDR1 is GTSNPN and CDR2 is SVGIG in the germline V gene (reference sequence). The CDR3 runs to 11 residues. The V and J ends lost 5 bases and 7 bases respectively, with 9 bases between them. The CDR3 reads CAWWFGNEQFF. The CDR3 coding sequence is TGTGCCTGGTGGTTTGGGAATGAGCAGTTCTTC.

J is TRBJ2-5 and V is TRBV5-6, with D unresolved. The CDR3 has 14 amino acids. Germline CDR1 and CDR2: SGHDT and YYEEEE. V was trimmed by 1 base and J by 3 bases, leaving 10 bases between them. CDR3 in amino acids: CASSLTQSEETQYF. The DNA for the CDR3 is TGTGCCAGCAGCTTGACACAGTCGGAAGAGACCCAGTACTTC.